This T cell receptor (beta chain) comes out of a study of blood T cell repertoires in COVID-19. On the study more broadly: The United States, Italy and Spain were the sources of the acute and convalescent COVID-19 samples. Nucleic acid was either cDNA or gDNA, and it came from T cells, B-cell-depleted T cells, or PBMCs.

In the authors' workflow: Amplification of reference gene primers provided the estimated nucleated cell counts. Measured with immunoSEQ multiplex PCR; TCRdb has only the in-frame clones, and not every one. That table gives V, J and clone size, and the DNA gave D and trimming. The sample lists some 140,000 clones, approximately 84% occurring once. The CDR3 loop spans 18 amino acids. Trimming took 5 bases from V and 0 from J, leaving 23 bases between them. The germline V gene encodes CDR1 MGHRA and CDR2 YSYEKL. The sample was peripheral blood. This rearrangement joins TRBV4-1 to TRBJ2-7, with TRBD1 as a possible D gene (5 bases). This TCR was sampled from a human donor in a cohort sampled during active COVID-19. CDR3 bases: TGCGCCAGCAGCTATCAAGTCACCCGGACACTTAGCTCCTACGAGCAGTACTTC. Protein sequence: CASSYQVTRTLSSYEQYF.